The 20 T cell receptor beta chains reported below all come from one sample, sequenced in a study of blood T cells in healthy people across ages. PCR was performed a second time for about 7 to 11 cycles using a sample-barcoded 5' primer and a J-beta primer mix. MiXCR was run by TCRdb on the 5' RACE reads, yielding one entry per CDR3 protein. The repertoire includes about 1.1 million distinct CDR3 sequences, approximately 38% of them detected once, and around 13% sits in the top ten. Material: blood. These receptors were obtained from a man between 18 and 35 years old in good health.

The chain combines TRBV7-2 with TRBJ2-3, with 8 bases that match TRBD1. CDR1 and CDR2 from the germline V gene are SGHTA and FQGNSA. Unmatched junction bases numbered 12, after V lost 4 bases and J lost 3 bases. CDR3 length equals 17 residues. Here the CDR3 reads CASSYRGTGIMTDTQYF. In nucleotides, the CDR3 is TGTGCCAGCAGCTACCGGGGGACAGGCATAATGACAGATACGCAGTATTTT.

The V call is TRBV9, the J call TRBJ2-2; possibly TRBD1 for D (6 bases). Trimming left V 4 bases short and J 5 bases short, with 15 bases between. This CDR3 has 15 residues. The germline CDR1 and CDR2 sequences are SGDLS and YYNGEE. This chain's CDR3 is CASSHTGSRTGELFF. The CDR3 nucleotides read TGTGCCAGCAGCCATACAGGGTCGAGGACCGGGGAGCTGTTTTTT.

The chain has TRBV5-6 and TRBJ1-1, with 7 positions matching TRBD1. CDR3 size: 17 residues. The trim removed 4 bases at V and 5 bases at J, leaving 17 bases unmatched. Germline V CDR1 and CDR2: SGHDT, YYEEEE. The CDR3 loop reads CASSPDAGGRPWTEAFF. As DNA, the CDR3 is TGTGCCAGCAGCCCGGACGCAGGGGGAAGGCCCTGGACTGAAGCTTTCTTT.

The CDR3 bases are TGTGCCAGCAGCCGCATACTTACAGGGGTGTCTGATGGCTACACCTTC. Amino acid sequence: CASSRILTGVSDGYTF. The chain has TRBV3-1 and TRBJ1-2; TRBD1 matches at 7 bases. Germline CDR1 LGHDT, CDR2 YNNKEL (reference sequence). J was trimmed by 6 bases and V by 4 bases; bases with no gene match: 14. This CDR3 contains 16 residues.

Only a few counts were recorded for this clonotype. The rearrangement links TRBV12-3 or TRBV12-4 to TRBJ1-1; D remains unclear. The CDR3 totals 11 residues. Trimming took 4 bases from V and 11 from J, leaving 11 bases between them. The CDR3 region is CASSWPPGAFF. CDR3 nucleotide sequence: TGTGCCAGCAGTTGGCCCCCGGGGGCTTTCTTT.

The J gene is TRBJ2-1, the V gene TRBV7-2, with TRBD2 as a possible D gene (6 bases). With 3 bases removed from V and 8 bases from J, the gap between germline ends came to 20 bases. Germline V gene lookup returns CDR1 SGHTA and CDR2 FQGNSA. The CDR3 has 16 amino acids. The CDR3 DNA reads TGTGCCAGCAGCTTCATAACAGGAGGGGTCATGGATGAGCAGTTCTTC. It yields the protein CASSFITGGVMDEQFF.

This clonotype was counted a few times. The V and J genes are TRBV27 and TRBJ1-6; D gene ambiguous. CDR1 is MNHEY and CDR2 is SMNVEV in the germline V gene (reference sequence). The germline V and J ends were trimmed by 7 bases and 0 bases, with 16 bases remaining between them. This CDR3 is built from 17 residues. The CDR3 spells CASIKTAASSYNSPLHF. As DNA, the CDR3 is TGTGCCAGCATCAAGACCGCCGCGAGCTCCTATAATTCACCCCTCCACTTT.

The CDR3 DNA is TGCAGCGTTGTCTTACCGGGCTCTGGGAGCTACGAGCAGTACTTC. It translates to CSVVLPGSGSYEQYF. The chain employs TRBV29-1 and TRBJ2-7, with D tentatively TRBD2 (5 bases). The CDR3 is 15 residues long. Trimming took 4 bases from V and 3 from J, leaving 19 bases between them. Germline CDR1 and CDR2: SQVTM and ANQGSEA.

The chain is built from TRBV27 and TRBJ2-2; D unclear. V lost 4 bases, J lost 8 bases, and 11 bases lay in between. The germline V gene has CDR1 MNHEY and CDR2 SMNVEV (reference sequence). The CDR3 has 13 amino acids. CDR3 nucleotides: TGTGCCAGCAGTTGGCCTACTGGGGGGGAGCTGTTTTTT. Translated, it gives CASSWPTGGELFF.

Here the CDR3 DNA reads TGTGCCAGCAGCCCAGTTGGTGCGGGGAACACTGAAGCTTTCTTT. It is translated as CASSPVGAGNTEAFF. This rearrangement joins TRBV12-3 or TRBV12-4 to TRBJ1-1; D is uncertain. The V end was cut by 6 bases, the J end by 1 base, with 15 bases between. The CDR3 is made up of 15 amino acids.

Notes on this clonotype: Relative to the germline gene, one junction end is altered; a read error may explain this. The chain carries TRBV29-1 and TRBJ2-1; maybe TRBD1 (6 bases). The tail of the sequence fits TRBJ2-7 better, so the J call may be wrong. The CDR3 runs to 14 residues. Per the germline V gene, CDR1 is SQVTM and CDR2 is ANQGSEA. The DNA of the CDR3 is TGCAGCCTTGACCAGGGGCTCACCTACAATGAGCAGTACTTC. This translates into CSLDQGLTYNEQYF.

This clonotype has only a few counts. The CDR3 loop is CASSLAVAGTTGELFF. CDR3 in DNA: TGCGCCAGCAGCTTGGCGGTAGCGGGCACAACCGGGGAGCTGTTTTTT. J is TRBJ2-2 and V is TRBV5-1; 7 nucleotides align to TRBD2. The length of the CDR3 is 16 residues. Germline V gene lookup returns CDR1 SGHRS and CDR2 YFSETQ. Losses at the gene ends were 0 bases for V and 5 bases for J; bases not matched to a gene: 7.

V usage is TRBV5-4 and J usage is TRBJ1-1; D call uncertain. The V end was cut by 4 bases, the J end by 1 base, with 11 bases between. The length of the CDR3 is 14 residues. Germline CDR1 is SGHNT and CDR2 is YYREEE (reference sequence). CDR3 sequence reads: CASSPRGQNTEAFF. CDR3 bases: TGTGCCAGCAGCCCCCGGGGTCAGAACACTGAAGCTTTCTTT.

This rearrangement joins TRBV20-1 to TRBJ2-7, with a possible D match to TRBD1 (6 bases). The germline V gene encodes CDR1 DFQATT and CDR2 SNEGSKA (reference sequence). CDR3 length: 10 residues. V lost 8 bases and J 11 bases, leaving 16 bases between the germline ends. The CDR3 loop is CSSQGDAKYF. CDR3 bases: TGCAGTTCACAGGGAGATGCGAAGTACTTC.

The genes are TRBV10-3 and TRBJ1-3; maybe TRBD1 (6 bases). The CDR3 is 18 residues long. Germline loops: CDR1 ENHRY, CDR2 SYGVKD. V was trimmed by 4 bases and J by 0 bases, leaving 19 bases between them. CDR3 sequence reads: CAISGVGGHPVSGNTIYF. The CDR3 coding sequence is TGTGCCATCAGTGGTGTTGGGGGACACCCGGTCTCTGGAAACACCATATATTTT.

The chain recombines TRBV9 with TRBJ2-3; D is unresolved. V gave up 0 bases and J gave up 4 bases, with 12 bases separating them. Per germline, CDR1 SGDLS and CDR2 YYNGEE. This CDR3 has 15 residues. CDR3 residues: CASSVGELWADTQYF. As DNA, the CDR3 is TGTGCCAGCAGCGTAGGGGAACTTTGGGCAGATACGCAGTATTTT.

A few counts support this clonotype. CDR3 region: CASSLRSGLAPTGELFF. The CDR3 coding sequence is TGTGCCAGCAGTTTACGGTCCGGACTAGCCCCCACCGGGGAGCTGTTTTTT. The V call is TRBV12-3 or TRBV12-4, the J call TRBJ2-2; 8 bases are shared with TRBD2. J lost 4 bases, V lost 2 bases, and 9 bases had no gene match. The CDR3 loop spans 17 amino acids.

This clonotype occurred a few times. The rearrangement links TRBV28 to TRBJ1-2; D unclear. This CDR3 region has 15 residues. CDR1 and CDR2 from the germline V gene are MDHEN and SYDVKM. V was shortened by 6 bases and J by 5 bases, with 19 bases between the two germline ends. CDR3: CASSPPLGIRYGYTF. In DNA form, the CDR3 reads TGTGCCAGCAGCCCACCGTTGGGAATCAGATATGGCTACACCTTC.

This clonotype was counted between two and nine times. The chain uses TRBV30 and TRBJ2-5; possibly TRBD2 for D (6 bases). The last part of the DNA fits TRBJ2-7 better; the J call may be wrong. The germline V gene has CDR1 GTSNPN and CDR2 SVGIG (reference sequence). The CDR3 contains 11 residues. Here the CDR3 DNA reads TGTGCCTGGAGTCCTAGCGACGAGCAGTACTTC. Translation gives CAWSPSDEQYF.

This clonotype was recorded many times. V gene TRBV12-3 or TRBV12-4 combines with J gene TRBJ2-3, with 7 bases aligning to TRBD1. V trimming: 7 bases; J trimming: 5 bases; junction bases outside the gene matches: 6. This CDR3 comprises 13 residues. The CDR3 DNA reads TGTGCCAGCAATGACAGGGTAATAGATACGCAGTATTTT. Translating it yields CASNDRVIDTQYF.